A selection of T cell receptor beta chains follows, all from one sample in a study of T cell responses to AZD1222 COVID-19 vaccine. Clones were sequenced by immunoSEQ multiplex PCR, and TCRdb holds only the in-frame ones, with some missing. The table includes about 140,000 clones, more than 80% detected once. Sequenced material: peripheral blood, taken 28 days after the second dose of the MenACWY control vaccine. These receptors were collected from an adult who received the MenACWY meningococcal vaccine as a control. CDR3s include the opening cysteine and the closing phenylalanine or tryptophan. A D gene is named only where the DNA matches it firmly. Clone size is shown for a subset of rows, as once, few, many or a class of expanded clone.

j_gene	v_gene	d_gene	abundance	CDR3aa	CDR3nt
TRBJ2-2	TRBV3-1/TRBV3-2	NA	NA	CASSRTANTGELFF	TGTGCCAGCAGCCGGACGGCGAACACCGGGGAGCTGTTTTTT
TRBJ2-3	TRBV7-2	NA	NA	CASSLALPDTQYF	TGTGCCAGCAGCTTAGCGCTGCCAGATACGCAGTATTTT
TRBJ2-1	TRBV19	NA	once	CASRGTSSYNEQFF	TGTGCCAGTAGAGGGACCAGCTCCTACAATGAGCAGTTCTTC
TRBJ2-5	TRBV7-2	NA	NA	CASSFKETQYF	TGTGCCAGCAGCTTTAAAGAGACCCAGTACTTC
TRBJ1-6	TRBV3-1/TRBV3-2	NA	NA	CASSQDRTANNSPLHF	TGTGCCAGCAGCCAAGATCGAACAGCAAATAATTCACCCCTCCACTTT
TRBJ2-5	TRBV10-2	TRBD2	NA	CASRDVSGNIETQYF	TGCGCCAGCAGAGATGTTAGCGGGAATATAGAGACCCAGTACTTC
TRBJ2-5	TRBV12-3/TRBV12-4	NA	NA	CASSLAEAGTQYF	TGTGCCAGCAGTTTAGCCGAGGCCGGGACCCAGTACTTC
TRBJ2-3	TRBV19	NA	NA	CASSPRALSTDTQYF	TGTGCCAGTTCTCCCCGAGCCCTTAGCACAGATACGCAGTATTTT
TRBJ1-3	TRBV27	NA	NA	CASRGGYNTIYF	TGTGCCAGCAGGGGAGGGTACAACACCATATATTTT
TRBJ2-7	TRBV6-1	NA	NA	CASSELIEQYF	TGTGCCAGCAGTGAACTTATAGAGCAGTACTTC
TRBJ1-6	TRBV19	NA	NA	CASTNRDPWIPLHF	TGTGCCAGTACCAACCGGGACCCTTGGATACCCCTCCACTTT
TRBJ2-2	TRBV19	NA	NA	CASTWVQGNTGELFF	TGTGCCAGTACGTGGGTACAGGGTAACACCGGGGAGCTGTTTTTT
TRBJ1-5	TRBV2	NA	once	CASSQDAQPQHF	TGTGCCAGCAGCCAGGATGCTCAGCCCCAGCATTTT
TRBJ2-1	TRBV19	TRBD1	NA	CASSMGSGGQGIYNEQFF	TGTGCCAGTAGTATGGGTTCGGGGGGACAGGGGATCTACAATGAGCAGTTCTTC
TRBJ1-1	TRBV7-2	TRBD1	NA	CASSLGTANTEAFF	TGTGCCAGCAGCCTCGGGACAGCGAACACTGAAGCTTTCTTT
TRBJ2-3	TRBV2	NA	NA	CASTEQGLGTDTQYF	TGTGCCAGCACCGAGCAGGGGCTTGGGACAGATACGCAGTATTTT
TRBJ2-5	TRBV7-2	NA	once	CASNVGGETQYF	TGTGCCAGCAACGTAGGTGGGGAGACCCAGTACTTC
TRBJ1-1	TRBV20-1	NA	few	CSAPTGLRAFF	TGCAGTGCACCAACGGGTCTGAGAGCTTTCTTT
TRBJ1-2	TRBV11-3	TRBD1	NA	CASSLEGDRDRANYGYTF	TGTGCCAGCAGCTTAGAAGGCGACCGGGACAGAGCTAACTATGGCTACACCTTC
TRBJ2-1	TRBV27	TRBD2	NA	CASRTSGGNEQFF	TGTGCCAGCAGGACTAGCGGGGGGAATGAGCAGTTCTTC
TRBJ1-5	TRBV7-2	TRBD1	NA	CASSLKGAGQPQHF	TGTGCCAGCAGCTTAAAGGGGGCGGGACAGCCCCAGCATTTT
TRBJ2-7	TRBV20-1	NA	NA	CSASEYEQYF	TGCAGTGCTTCTGAATACGAGCAGTACTTC
TRBJ2-1	TRBV7-9	TRBD1	NA	CASSQREDRGYEQFF	TGTGCCAGCAGCCAACGAGAAGACAGGGGCTATGAGCAGTTCTTC
TRBJ2-7	TRBV3-1/TRBV3-2	NA	NA	CASSQRHRKFGQYF	TGTGCCAGCAGCCAACGGCATAGGAAGTTTGGGCAGTACTTC
TRBJ2-7	TRBV28	NA	NA	CASRGPFSYEQYF	TGTGCCAGCAGGGGACCTTTCTCCTACGAGCAGTACTTC
TRBJ2-7	TRBV13	TRBD1	NA	CASSSWTGSYEQYF	TGTGCCAGCAGCTCCTGGACAGGATCTTACGAGCAGTACTTC
TRBJ2-7	TRBV19	TRBD2	once	CASSPAAGVLYEQYF	TGTGCCAGTAGTCCCGCTGCGGGAGTACTTTACGAGCAGTACTTC
TRBJ1-1	TRBV27	NA	once	CASSLQGNTEAFF	TGTGCCAGCAGTTTACAGGGGAACACTGAAGCTTTCTTT
TRBJ1-4	TRBV18	NA	NA	CASSPIQTSNEKLFF	TGTGCCAGCTCACCTATCCAAACTTCGAATGAAAAACTGTTTTTT
TRBJ1-3	TRBV28	NA	NA	CASTEGNTIYF	TGTGCCAGCACAGAGGGAAACACCATATATTTT
TRBJ1-4	TRBV20-1	NA	NA	CSAKSGEKLFF	TGCAGTGCTAAGTCTGGTGAAAAACTGTTTTTT
TRBJ2-7	TRBV6-5	NA	NA	CASSSPSLDPYEQYF	TGTGCCAGCAGTTCTCCTTCCCTGGACCCGTACGAGCAGTACTTC
TRBJ1-4	TRBV6-1	NA	NA	CASREGNEKLFF	TGTGCCAGCAGGGAAGGGAATGAAAAACTGTTTTTT
TRBJ1-1	TRBV4-3	NA	NA	CASSQAYRFGGMSMNTEAFF	TGCGCCAGCAGCCAAGCCTATCGTTTCGGGGGGATGAGCATGAACACTGAAGCTTTCTTT
TRBJ2-1	TRBV18	TRBD1	NA	CASSPRPGQGVNEQFF	TGTGCCAGCTCACCAAGACCGGGACAGGGTGTTAATGAGCAGTTCTTC
TRBJ1-5	TRBV2	TRBD1	NA	CASSGPTGVSNQPQHF	TGTGCCAGCAGTGGGCCGACAGGGGTTAGCAATCAGCCCCAGCATTTT
TRBJ1-1	TRBV29-1	NA	NA	CSVLGQWGQNTEAFF	TGCAGCGTACTCGGACAGTGGGGGCAGAACACTGAAGCTTTCTTT
TRBJ1-5	TRBV19	TRBD1	NA	CASSIQGVHQPQHF	TGTGCCAGTAGTATTCAGGGGGTACATCAGCCCCAGCATTTT
TRBJ1-1	TRBV12-5	NA	NA	CASGLGLVMNTEAFF	TGTGCTAGTGGTTTGGGACTGGTCATGAACACTGAAGCTTTCTTT
TRBJ2-7	TRBV9	TRBD1	NA	CASSVGGQGNEQYF	TGTGCCAGCAGCGTAGGGGGACAGGGTAACGAGCAGTACTTC
TRBJ2-1	TRBV3-1/TRBV3-2	NA	NA	CASSQGGRSNEQFF	TGTGCCAGCAGCCAAGGGGGGCGGTCCAATGAGCAGTTCTTC
TRBJ2-1	TRBV28	NA	once	CASSLYAGLGEQFF	TGTGCCAGCAGTTTGTATGCGGGATTGGGAGAGCAGTTCTTC
TRBJ1-3	TRBV3-1/TRBV3-2	NA	NA	CASSQVAGSGNTIYF	TGTGCCAGCAGCCAAGTGGCGGGCTCTGGAAACACCATATATTTT
TRBJ2-1	TRBV6-6	TRBD2	NA	CASRTGLADYNEQFF	TGTGCCAGCAGGACGGGACTAGCAGACTACAATGAGCAGTTCTTC
TRBJ1-6	TRBV11-1	NA	NA	CASSLQVTDSPLHF	TGTGCCAGCAGCTTACAAGTTACGGATTCACCCCTCCACTTT